This is a list of T cell receptor beta chains from one sample in a study of patients and donors after allogeneic stem cell transplantation. One entry per CDR3 protein results from TCRdb running MiXCR on the RT-PCR reads. The sample lists about 960,000 distinct CDR3 sequences; around 17% were seen once. Sequenced input: blood, either unsorted or a sorted T cell fraction (not recorded which). These receptor sequences come from a human donor who was either an allogeneic HSCT recipient or a stem cell or donor lymphocyte infusion donor (not recorded which). It is not recorded whose cells these are; they may come from a transplant donor. Each CDR3 is given with its conserved first and last residue. Fields, in order: V gene, J gene, clone size, D gene, CDR3 protein, CDR3 DNA. A D gene is named only where the DNA matches it firmly. Size is omitted from some rows. Given values are once, few, many or a class for expanded clones.

TRBV2	TRBJ2-2	-	-	CASSEGPGRPNTGELFF	TGTGCCAGCAGTGAAGGCCCGGGGCGTCCCAACACCGGGGAGCTGTTTTTT
TRBV20-1	TRBJ2-3	-	-	CSAREARLTDTQYF	TGCAGTGCTAGAGAAGCGCGTCTCACAGATACGCAGTATTTT
TRBV5-1	TRBJ2-7	many	-	CASSLRSASPQNYEQYF	TGCGCCAGCAGCCTACGTTCTGCTAGCCCCCAGAACTACGAGCAGTACTTC
TRBV20-1	TRBJ1-2	few	-	CSARDKGDYGYTF	TGCAGTGCTAGAGATAAGGGGGACTATGGCTACACCTTC
TRBV5-1	TRBJ2-2	-	-	CASIPSWGVTGELFF	TGCGCCAGCATCCCGTCATGGGGGGTTACCGGGGAGCTGTTTTTT
TRBV3-1	TRBJ1-1	-	-	CASSQRGAGTEAFF	TGTGCCAGCAGCCAACGGGGCGCGGGTACTGAAGCTTTCTTT
TRBV29-1	TRBJ2-4	-	TRBD2	CSVIQTSGVKNIQYF	TGCAGCGTTATTCAGACTAGCGGGGTCAAAAACATTCAGTACTTC
TRBV7-9	TRBJ1-1	few	-	CASSLGEGRSEAFF	TGTGCCAGCAGCTTAGGGGAGGGGAGGTCTGAAGCTTTCTTT
TRBV7-9	TRBJ1-1	-	TRBD1	CASSFTGGNTEAFF	TGTGCCAGCAGCTTCACAGGGGGGAACACTGAAGCTTTCTTT
TRBV29-1	TRBJ1-3	many	TRBD1	CSGEDRAGNTIYF	TGCAGCGGGGAGGACAGGGCTGGGAACACCATATATTTT
TRBV20-1	TRBJ2-1	-	-	CSAGSSSVYNEQFF	TGCAGTGCGGGGAGTTCTAGCGTCTACAATGAGCAGTTCTTC
TRBV30	TRBJ1-2	-	-	CAWMGGNYGYTF	TGTGCCTGGATGGGGGGGAACTATGGCTACACCTTC
TRBV10-3	TRBJ1-5	few	-	CAISDRVQPQHF	TGTGCCATCAGTGACAGGGTACAGCCCCAGCATTTT
TRBV4-1	TRBJ1-1	-	TRBD1	CASSPTTGGGTEAFF	TGCGCCAGCAGCCCAACGACAGGGGGCGGCACTGAAGCTTTCTTT
TRBV5-1	TRBJ2-3	many	TRBD2	CASSPGLAGALDTQYF	TGCGCCAGCAGCCCGGGACTAGCGGGAGCCCTGGATACGCAGTATTTT
TRBV7-3	TRBJ2-3	-	-	CASSTINGGSTDTQYF	TGTGCCAGCAGCACAATCAACGGGGGAAGCACAGATACGCAGTATTTT
TRBV12-3/TRBV12-4	TRBJ2-2	-	TRBD1	CASTFGTGATGELFF	TGTGCCAGCACTTTCGGGACAGGAGCCACCGGGGAGCTGTTTTTT
TRBV3-1	TRBJ1-5	many	-	CASSQEEQPQHF	TGTGCCAGCAGCCAGGAGGAGCAGCCCCAGCATTTT
TRBV20-1	TRBJ2-1	many	-	CSARDPGVTYNEQFF	TGCAGTGCTAGAGATCCCGGGGTTACTTACAATGAGCAGTTCTTC
TRBV24-1	TRBJ1-1	-	TRBD1	CATSEGTGGSNTEAFF	TGTGCCACCAGTGAGGGGACAGGGGGGTCGAACACTGAAGCTTTCTTT
TRBV6-5	TRBJ1-5	-	-	CASSYSSPGSNQPQHF	TGTGCCAGCAGTTACTCTTCCCCCGGAAGCAATCAGCCCCAGCATTTT
TRBV18	TRBJ2-5	few	TRBD1	CASRLTGEETQYF	TGTGCCAGTCGACTTACAGGGGAAGAGACCCAGTACTTC
TRBV10-3	TRBJ1-1	few	TRBD1	CAISSGQGTEAFF	TGTGCCATCAGCTCGGGACAGGGAACTGAAGCTTTCTTT
TRBV15	TRBJ2-5	-	-	CATSIRGDQETQYF	TGTGCCACCAGCATCCGAGGGGACCAAGAGACCCAGTACTTC
TRBV6-2/TRBV6-3	TRBJ1-1	few	-	CASSYSPGTMAEAFF	TGTGCCAGCAGTTACTCCCCAGGGACGATGGCTGAAGCTTTCTTT
TRBV20-1	TRBJ1-1	many	-	CSAMRTSGPTAFF	TGCAGTGCTATGAGGACTTCAGGGCCAACAGCTTTCTTT
TRBV20-1	TRBJ2-7	few	TRBD1	CSAHHIGQGTYEQYF	TGCAGTGCTCATCACATAGGACAGGGAACTTACGAGCAGTACTTC
TRBV12-3/TRBV12-4	TRBJ1-6	few	-	CASSLSGNNSPLHF	TGTGCCAGCAGTTTATCAGGGAATAACTCACCCCTCCACTTT
TRBV4-1	TRBJ2-7	-	TRBD1	CASSPTQGIRTYEQYF	TGCGCCAGCAGCCCTACACAGGGGATTCGTACCTACGAGCAGTACTTC
TRBV20-1	TRBJ2-2	few	-	CSARAVNTGELFF	TGCAGTGCTAGAGCGGTGAACACCGGGGAGCTGTTTTTT
TRBV29-1	TRBJ1-1	few	-	CSVENVGKWTEAFF	TGCAGCGTTGAAAACGTAGGCAAATGGACTGAAGCTTTCTTT
TRBV3-1	TRBJ1-6	-	-	CASSQSHNSPLHF	TGTGCCAGCAGCCAATCTCATAATTCACCCCTCCACTTT
TRBV11-2	TRBJ2-1	-	TRBD2	CASSPAGLAGRNEQFF	TGTGCCAGCAGCCCTGCGGGACTAGCGGGACGGAATGAGCAGTTCTTC
TRBV7-2	TRBJ1-2	few	-	CASSPRQANYGYTF	TGTGCCAGCAGCCCACGACAGGCCAACTATGGCTACACCTTC
TRBV6-1	TRBJ2-1	-	TRBD2	CASESGGPENEQFF	TGTGCCAGCGAGTCGGGGGGGCCTGAGAATGAGCAGTTCTTC
TRBV29-1	TRBJ1-3	many	-	CSVEGGVAGNTIYF	TGCAGCGTTGAAGGAGGTGTAGCTGGAAACACCATATATTTT
TRBV24-1	TRBJ2-7	-	-	CATSDLTGIPYEQYF	TGTGCCACCAGTGATTTGACAGGGATCCCCTACGAGCAGTACTTC
TRBV12-3/TRBV12-4	TRBJ1-2	-	-	CASSRRARDYGYTF	TGTGCCAGCAGCCGCAGGGCGCGAGACTATGGCTACACCTTC
TRBV30	TRBJ2-7	-	-	CAWSVSRPGEQYF	TGTGCCTGGAGTGTTAGCAGGCCTGGCGAGCAGTACTTC
TRBV19	TRBJ2-1	-	TRBD2	CASSIAGSGEQFF	TGTGCCAGTAGTATAGCCGGTAGCGGGGAGCAGTTCTTC
TRBV7-9	TRBJ2-7	-	TRBD2	CASSLAVVAGTSEQYF	TGTGCCAGCAGCTTAGCAGTGGTAGCGGGCACTTCCGAGCAGTACTTC
TRBV28	TRBJ1-1	-	TRBD1	CASSPAALQGARTEAFF	TGTGCCAGCAGCCCCGCAGCTCTACAGGGGGCGCGGACTGAAGCTTTCTTT
TRBV5-1	TRBJ1-1	many	TRBD1	CASSLGGANTEAFF	TGTGCCAGCAGTTTAGGGGGCGCGAACACTGAAGCTTTCTTT
TRBV10-3	TRBJ2-3	-	-	CAISESTPGVSNTQYF	TGTGCCATCAGTGAGTCGACTCCGGGTGTCTCGAATACGCAGTATTTT
TRBV7-9	TRBJ2-7	-	TRBD1	CASSSPDRAAYEQYF	TGTGCCAGCAGCTCACCGGACAGGGCCGCTTACGAGCAGTACTTC
TRBV27	TRBJ2-5	-	-	CASSKKGGRGTQYF	TGTGCCAGCAGCAAAAAAGGGGGGCGCGGGACCCAGTACTTC
TRBV12-3/TRBV12-4	TRBJ2-1	-	-	CASSFFRGTDNEQFF	TGTGCCAGCAGCTTTTTTAGGGGAACTGACAATGAGCAGTTCTTC
TRBV20-1	TRBJ1-1	-	-	CSALERASKREAFF	TGCAGTGCCCTAGAAAGGGCCAGCAAGCGTGAAGCTTTCTTT
TRBV5-1	TRBJ1-2	few	-	CASSKGVGDGPAGYTF	TGCGCCAGCAGCAAGGGGGTGGGGGACGGACCGGCCGGCTACACCTTC
TRBV12-3/TRBV12-4	TRBJ2-3	few	-	CASRQQGISADTQYF	TGTGCCAGCAGGCAACAGGGAATAAGCGCAGATACGCAGTATTTT
TRBV24-1	TRBJ2-3	-	TRBD1	CATSSGQGDTDTQYF	TGTGCCACCAGCTCGGGACAGGGGGACACAGATACGCAGTATTTT
TRBV4-3	TRBJ2-3	-	TRBD2	CASSHTAGITDTQYF	TGCGCCAGCAGCCACACAGCGGGGATAACAGATACGCAGTATTTT
TRBV15	TRBJ2-2	few	-	CATSRDSYRRATGELFF	TGTGCCACCAGCAGAGATTCGTACAGGCGCGCGACCGGGGAGCTGTTTTTT
TRBV7-8	TRBJ1-4	few	-	CASSLEGKGEKLFF	TGTGCCAGCAGCTTAGAAGGGAAGGGGGAAAAACTGTTTTTT
TRBV7-6	TRBJ1-1	-	-	CASSLALDSEAFF	TGTGCCAGCAGCTTAGCCCTGGACAGCGAAGCTTTCTTT
TRBV6-2/TRBV6-3	TRBJ2-1	few	TRBD1	CAATGGRRGNEQFF	TGTGCCGCCACAGGGGGCCGGCGTGGGAATGAGCAGTTCTTC
TRBV11-1	TRBJ1-1	few	-	CASSLPGTLATEAFF	TGTGCCAGCAGCTTACCCGGGACATTGGCCACTGAAGCTTTCTTT
TRBV20-1	TRBJ2-4	-	-	CSARVTMPTQYF	TGCAGTGCTAGAGTAACGATGCCCACTCAGTACTTC